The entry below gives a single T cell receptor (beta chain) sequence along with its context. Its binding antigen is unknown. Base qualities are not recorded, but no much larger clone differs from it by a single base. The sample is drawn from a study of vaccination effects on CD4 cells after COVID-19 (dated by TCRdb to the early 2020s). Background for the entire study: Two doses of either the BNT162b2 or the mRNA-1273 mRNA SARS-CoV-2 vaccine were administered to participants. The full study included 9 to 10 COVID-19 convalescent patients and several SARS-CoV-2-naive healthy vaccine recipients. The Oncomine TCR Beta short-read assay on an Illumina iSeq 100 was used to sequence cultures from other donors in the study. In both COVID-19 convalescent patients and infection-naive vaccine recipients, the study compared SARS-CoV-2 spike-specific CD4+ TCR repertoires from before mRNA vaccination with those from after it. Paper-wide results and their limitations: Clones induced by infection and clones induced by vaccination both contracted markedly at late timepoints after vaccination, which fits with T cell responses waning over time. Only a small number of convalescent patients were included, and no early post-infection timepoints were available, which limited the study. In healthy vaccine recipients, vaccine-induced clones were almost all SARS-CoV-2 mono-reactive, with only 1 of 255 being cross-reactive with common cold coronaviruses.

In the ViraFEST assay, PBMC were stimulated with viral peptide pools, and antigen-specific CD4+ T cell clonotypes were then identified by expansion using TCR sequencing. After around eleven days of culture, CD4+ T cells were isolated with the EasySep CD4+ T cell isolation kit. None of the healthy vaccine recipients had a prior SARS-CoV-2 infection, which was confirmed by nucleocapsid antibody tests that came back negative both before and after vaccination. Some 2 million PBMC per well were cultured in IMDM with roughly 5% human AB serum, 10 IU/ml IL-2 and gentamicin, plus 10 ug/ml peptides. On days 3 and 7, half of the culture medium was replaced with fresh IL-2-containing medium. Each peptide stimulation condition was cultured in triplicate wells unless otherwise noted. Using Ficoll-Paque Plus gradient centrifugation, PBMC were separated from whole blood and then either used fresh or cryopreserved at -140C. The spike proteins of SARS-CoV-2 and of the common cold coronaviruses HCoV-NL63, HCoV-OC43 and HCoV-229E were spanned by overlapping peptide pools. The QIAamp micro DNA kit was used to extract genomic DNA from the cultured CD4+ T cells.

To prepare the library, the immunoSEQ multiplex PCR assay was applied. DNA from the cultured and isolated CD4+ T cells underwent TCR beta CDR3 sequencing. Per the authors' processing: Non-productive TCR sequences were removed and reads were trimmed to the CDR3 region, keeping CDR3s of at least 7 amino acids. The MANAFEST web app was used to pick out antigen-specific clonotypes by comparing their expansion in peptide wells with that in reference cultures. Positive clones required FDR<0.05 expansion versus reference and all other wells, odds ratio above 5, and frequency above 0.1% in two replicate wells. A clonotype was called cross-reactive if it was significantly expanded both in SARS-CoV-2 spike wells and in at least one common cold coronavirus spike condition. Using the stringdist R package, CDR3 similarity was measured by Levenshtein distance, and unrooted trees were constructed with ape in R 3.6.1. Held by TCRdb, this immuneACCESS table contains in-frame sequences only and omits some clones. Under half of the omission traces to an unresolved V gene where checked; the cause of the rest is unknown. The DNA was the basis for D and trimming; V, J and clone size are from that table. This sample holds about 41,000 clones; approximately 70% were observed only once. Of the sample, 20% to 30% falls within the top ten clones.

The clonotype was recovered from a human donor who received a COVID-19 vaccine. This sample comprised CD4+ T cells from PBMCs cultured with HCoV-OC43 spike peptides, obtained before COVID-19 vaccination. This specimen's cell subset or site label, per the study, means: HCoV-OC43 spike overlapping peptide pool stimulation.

The DNA is TGTGCCTGGAGTGGCCTAGCGGGAGGGACGCAGTATTTT. Translated, it reads CAWSGLAGGTQYF. The sequence links TRBV30 to TRBJ2-3, and TRBD2 matches 12 of the central bases. V loses 1 base at its end and J loses 9 bases; junction bases beyond the gene matches: 2. Taken from cysteine to phenylalanine, the CDR3 has 13 residues. The only DNA kept is the CDR3, 39 bases in frame from the first base. The germline V gene (reference sequence) sets CDR1 to GTSNPN and CDR2 to SVGIG.